A selection of T cell receptor beta chains follows, all from one sample in a study of shared clonotypes between healthy human individuals. Assay used: immunoSEQ multiplex PCR; TCRdb lists only in-frame clones, some missing. The sample has roughly 890,000 clones, 90% to 95% seen once. The sequenced sample was naive CD8+ T cells sorted from blood. All receptors come from a man under 40 in good health. Both conserved end residues are part of each CDR3. D genes are given only for firm matches. For some rows the clone size is stated as once, few or many, or as a class when expanded; others skip it.

abundance | j_gene | v_gene | d_gene | CDR3nt | CDR3aa
NA | TRBJ2-1 | TRBV14 | NA | TGTGCCAGCAGCCAGACCTGGCAGTACTCCTACAATGAGCAGTTCTTC | CASSQTWQYSYNEQFF
few | TRBJ2-1 | TRBV11-2 | NA | TGTGCCAGCAGCTTAGGCGGCGATGAGCAGTTCTTC | CASSLGGDEQFF
NA | TRBJ2-2 | TRBV27 | NA | TGTGCCAGCAGCCCTGGACGGAACACCGGGGAGCTGTTTTTT | CASSPGRNTGELFF
NA | TRBJ1-5 | TRBV28 | NA | TGTGCCAGCAGTTTGGTGGGGGCTGGCAATCAGCCCCAGCATTTT | CASSLVGAGNQPQHF
NA | TRBJ2-1 | TRBV18 | TRBD1 | TGTGCCAGCTCACCAGGACAGGGGTACTACAATGAGCAGTTCTTC | CASSPGQGYYNEQFF
NA | TRBJ2-7 | TRBV7-8 | NA | TGTGCCAGCAGCTTAGGTCGGGGAGTGGGACTTTACGAGCAGTACTTC | CASSLGRGVGLYEQYF
once | TRBJ2-3 | TRBV11-3 | NA | TGTGCCAGCAGCTTAGACCCCACAGATACGCAGTATTTT | CASSLDPTDTQYF
NA | TRBJ2-1 | TRBV25-1 | TRBD2 | TGTGCCAGCAGTGAATTTGTGGCGGGAGGAGGTTTTAATGAGCAGTTCTTC | CASSEFVAGGGFNEQFF
NA | TRBJ2-7 | TRBV9 | NA | TGTGCCAGCAGCTCCCGTGGAGAGCAGTACTTC | CASSSRGEQYF
few | TRBJ2-7 | TRBV7-6 | NA | TGTGCCAGCAGCTTAGCGGCAGGCGCCGAGCAGTACTTC | CASSLAAGAEQYF
NA | TRBJ1-2 | TRBV11-3 | NA | TGTGCCAGCAGCGATAAGCCTCAGACTGAAACTGTCGGCTATGGCTACACCTTC | CASSDKPQTETVGYGYTF
NA | TRBJ2-1 | TRBV27 | NA | TGTGCCAGCAGTTTAGGAGGCTCCTACAATGAGCAGTTCTTC | CASSLGGSYNEQFF
NA | TRBJ2-2 | TRBV7-9 | NA | TGTGCCAGCAGGCTAGAAACTGGGGAGCTGTTTTTT | CASRLETGELFF
NA | TRBJ2-1 | TRBV27 | NA | TGTGCCAGCAGTCCGTACGCAGAAGACTTCTACAATGAGCAGTTCTTC | CASSPYAEDFYNEQFF
once | TRBJ2-3 | TRBV7-9 | TRBD2 | TGTGCCAGCAGCCTCTGGACTAGCGGGACCAGCACAGATACGCAGTATTTT | CASSLWTSGTSTDTQYF
once | TRBJ1-1 | TRBV19 | NA | TGTGCCAGTAGTATAGGTCACAGGTTGAACACTGAAGCTTTCTTT | CASSIGHRLNTEAFF
NA | TRBJ2-1 | TRBV6-4 | NA | TGTGCCAGCAGTGAGGACACCCACAATGAGCAGTTCTTC | CASSEDTHNEQFF
NA | TRBJ2-1 | TRBV2 | NA | TGTGCCAGCAGTACGACAGTTTCTTCGGACGGTGAGCAGTTCTTC | CASSTTVSSDGEQFF
NA | TRBJ1-1 | TRBV11-2 | TRBD1 | TGTGCCAGCGGATCATTGGACAGGGGGTTGAACACTGAAGCTTTCTTT | CASGSLDRGLNTEAFF
NA | TRBJ2-3 | TRBV11-2 | TRBD2 | TGTGCCAGCAGCTTAGTACTAGCGGGAGATTATACGCAGTATTTT | CASSLVLAGDYTQYF
NA | TRBJ2-2 | TRBV11-2 | NA | TGTGCCAGCAGCCGTACTTTAGGGGACCCCGGGGAGCTGTTTTTT | CASSRTLGDPGELFF
NA | TRBJ2-7 | TRBV6-1 | NA | TGTGCCAGCAGTGAAGAGGCGCAGGGCTACGAGCAGTACTTC | CASSEEAQGYEQYF
NA | TRBJ2-7 | TRBV30 | TRBD2 | TGTGCCTGGAGCGTACTAGCGGGAGTGAACGAGCAGTACTTC | CAWSVLAGVNEQYF
NA | TRBJ1-4 | TRBV7-8 | NA | TGTGCCAGCAGCCTGCCTCAGTCAACTAATGAAAAACTGTTTTTT | CASSLPQSTNEKLFF
NA | TRBJ2-7 | TRBV11-2 | NA | TGTGCCAGCAGCTTAGGTTCCTACGAGCAGTACTTC | CASSLGSYEQYF
NA | TRBJ2-7 | TRBV7-8 | NA | TGTGCCAGCAGCGGACCCGGGACACGAAGATACGAGCAGTACTTC | CASSGPGTRRYEQYF
once | TRBJ2-7 | TRBV5-1 | TRBD1 | TGCGCCAGCAGCTTATCCTGGACAGGGGGAGACGAGCAGTACTTC | CASSLSWTGGDEQYF
NA | TRBJ1-2 | TRBV7-8 | NA | TGTGCCAGCAGCACCCCGGACGGTGTACTCTATGGCTACACCTTC | CASSTPDGVLYGYTF
NA | TRBJ2-1 | TRBV15 | TRBD2 | TGTGCCACCAGCAGCCGAGTTAGCGGGAGCTCCTACAATGAGCAGTTCTTC | CATSSRVSGSSYNEQFF